One and the same sample provided the 16 T cell receptor beta chains below, sequenced in a study of T cells in narcolepsy (dated by TCRdb to 2016 to 2018). Library generation was performed with the immunoSEQ multiplex PCR assay. TCRdb mirrors the immuneACCESS table, restricted to in-frame sequences. Some clones are absent from its copies; in checked studies, under half trace to an unresolved V gene, and the reason for the others is unknown. This sample comprises 25,000 to 35,000 clones, roughly 78% of them detected only once. 1.2% of the sample comes from the top ten. The sample consisted of CD45RA- memory CD4+ T cells from PBMCs. Interpreted using the paper, the cell subset or site label stands for: memory T cells sorted ex vivo from peripheral blood. These receptors all stem from a human donor with narcolepsy.

This rearrangement joins TRBV5-4 to TRBJ2-3, with 8 bases matching TRBD2. CDR3 length: 17 residues. J lost 2 bases, V lost 0 bases, and 8 bases had no gene match. Per the germline V gene, CDR1 is SGHNT and CDR2 is YYREEE (reference sequence). The CDR3: CASSLAGAGGLTDTQYF. DNA of the CDR3: TGTGCCAGCAGCTTGGCGGGGGCGGGGGGCCTCACAGATACGCAGTATTTT.

V and J are TRBV6-1 and TRBJ2-5; 7 positions match TRBD1. Matching the DNA end better, TRBJ2-7 makes the J call doubtful. CDR1 MNHNS and CDR2 SASEGT come from the germline V gene. The length of the CDR3 is 13 residues. In nucleotides, the CDR3 is TGTGCCAGCAGGGGGACAGCACACTACGAGCAGTACTTC. Its protein is CASRGTAHYEQYF.

V is TRBV5-1 and J is TRBJ1-2; 7 nucleotides match TRBD1. Germline V gene sequence: CDR1 SGHRS, CDR2 YFSETQ. V lost 2 bases to trimming and J lost 4 bases; unmatched junction nucleotides: 5. The CDR3 has 14 residues. The CDR3 nucleotides are TGCGCCAGCAGCTTCGGACAGGCACGCTATGGCTACACCTTC. Encoded protein: CASSFGQARYGYTF.

This sequence joins TRBV7-3 and TRBJ2-3, with TRBD2 matching over 10 bases. CDR3 size: 16 residues. J lost 3 bases, V lost 1 base, and 4 bases had no gene match. Germline CDR1 and CDR2: SGHTA and FQGTGA. The CDR3 DNA is TGTGCCAGCAGCTTAAGCCTAGCGGGAGTGACAGATACGCAGTATTTT. Its protein is CASSLSLAGVTDTQYF.

This chain joins TRBV29-1 and TRBJ2-5; D could derive from TRBD1 or TRBD2 (5 bases each). Deletions cut 7 bases from V and 5 bases from J, with 14 bases between. The CDR3 consists of 12 residues. Germline CDR1 SQVTM, CDR2 ANQGSEA. Written as DNA, the CDR3 is TGCAGCGCCGGGGCCCGGAGGGAGACCCAGTACTTC. It encodes CSAGARRETQYF.

This chain connects TRBV5-1 to TRBJ1-3, with D possibly being TRBD1 (5 bases). The V end was cut by 0 bases, the J end by 2 bases, with 12 bases between. The CDR3 consists of 16 residues. Per germline, CDR1 SGHRS and CDR2 YFSETQ. CDR3 in amino acids: CASSLVQAEAGNTIYF. CDR3 nucleotides: TGCGCCAGCAGCTTGGTACAGGCTGAGGCTGGAAACACCATATATTTT.

The V call is TRBV6-5, the J call TRBJ1-1; TRBD1 might be the D (6 bases). There are 14 residues in the CDR3. V gave up 5 bases and J gave up 3 bases, with 13 bases separating them. The V gene's germline CDR1 is MNHEY and CDR2 SVGAGI. CDR3 sequence: CASSRRGGYTEAFF. CDR3 nucleotides: TGTGCCAGCAGTCGGAGGGGGGGGTACACTGAAGCTTTCTTT.

This clone came up once. This sequence joins TRBV7-8 and TRBJ1-3; no clear D gene. Germline V gene sequence: CDR1 SGHVS, CDR2 FQNEAQ. V was clipped by 0 bases and J by 4 bases, with 10 bases between them. The CDR3 has 15 residues. CDR3 protein: CASSLAGRTGNTIYF. The CDR3, as DNA: TGTGCCAGCAGCTTAGCAGGCCGAACGGGAAACACCATATATTTT.

The chain employs TRBV10-1 and TRBJ2-3; 10 positions match TRBD2. The CDR3 runs 16 residues. V was pared by 3 bases and J by 3 bases, with 6 bases of the junction left unmatched. Germline V gene lookup returns CDR1 WNHNN and CDR2 SYGVQD (reference sequence). CDR3 bases: TGCGCCAGCAGTGATAAGCGGGGGGGTGGAACAGATACGCAGTATTTT. It translates to CASSDKRGGGTDTQYF.

The sample holds a few counts of this clone. This sequence joins TRBV6-1 and TRBJ1-5, with a weak D call TRBD1 (6 bases). CDR1 is MNHNS and CDR2 is SASEGT in the germline V gene. Trimming took off 5 bases at V and 5 bases at J, with 10 bases between the two ends. This CDR3 has 13 amino acids. The CDR3 spells CASSLGGDQPQHF. CDR3 coding DNA: TGTGCCAGCAGTCTCGGGGGCGATCAGCCCCAGCATTTT.

The chain couples TRBV6-1 to TRBJ1-2; D gene unclear. Per the germline V gene, CDR1 is MNHNS and CDR2 is SASEGT. V shed 5 bases and J shed 3 bases, with 10 bases lying between them. The CDR3 has 13 residues. CDR3 nucleotides: TGTGCCAGCAGTCATCCTCAACACTATGGCTACACCTTC. Translation gives CASSHPQHYGYTF.

This clone was seen only once. The rearrangement uses TRBV9 and TRBJ2-7, with D perhaps assigned TRBD1 or TRBD2 (6 bases each). V was trimmed by 0 bases and J by 1 base, leaving 11 bases between them. CDR3 length: 15 amino acids. Germline lookup yields CDR1 SGDLS and CDR2 YYNGEE. CDR3 coding DNA: TGTGCCAGCAGCGTAGACACGGGGGCTTCCTACGAGCAGTACTTC. Translating gives CASSVDTGASYEQYF.

This chain joins TRBV19 and TRBJ2-1; D is perhaps TRBD1 (5 bases). The V end lost 5 bases, the J end lost 9 bases, and 17 bases lay between the germline ends. Germline-derived CDR1 and CDR2 are LNHDA and SQIVND (reference sequence). The CDR3 has 14 residues. The CDR3 is CASSPQGEVGEQFF. Written as DNA, the CDR3 is TGTGCCAGTAGTCCGCAAGGGGAAGTAGGTGAGCAGTTCTTC.

This chain uses TRBV5-4 with TRBJ1-2; D unresolved. The CDR3 is made up of 12 amino acids. V lost 2 bases and J lost 6, with 8 bases in between. Germline V gene sequence: CDR1 SGHNT, CDR2 YYREEE (reference sequence). The CDR3 DNA reads as TGTGCCAGCAGCTTAGGGAAGGATGGCTACACCTTC. Translation gives CASSLGKDGYTF.

The V call is TRBV11-3, the J call TRBJ2-5; 14 bases fit TRBD2. The CDR3 has 16 amino acids. Per the germline V gene, CDR1 is SGHNT and CDR2 is YENEEA. V shed 5 bases and J 1 base; nucleotides not matched to a gene: 3. The CDR3 spells CASSRGTSGGQETQYF. CDR3 nucleotides: TGTGCCAGCAGCCGAGGGACTAGCGGGGGCCAAGAGACCCAGTACTTC.

The chain employs TRBV9 and TRBJ1-2; D possibly corresponds to TRBD1 (5 bases). CDR3 length: 14 amino acids. Germline CDR1 is SGDLS and CDR2 is YYNGEE. The V end lost 0 bases, the J end lost 3 bases, and 9 bases lay between the germline ends. The CDR3 loop is CASSVGPGYYGYTF. The CDR3 DNA reads TGTGCCAGCAGCGTAGGACCAGGGTACTATGGCTACACCTTC.